This TCR beta chain is drawn from a study of PD-1 blockade in classical Hodgkin lymphoma. The sample's time point: cycle 4 day 1 (C4D1), after 5 to 7 weeks of nivolumab. Brentuximab vedotin exposure varied, and every patient relapsed after autologous stem cell transplantation. Study observations and caveats: Patients excluded were those beginning nivolumab under 1 year after ASCT. By C4D1, CD4+ diversity increased significantly, especially in complete responders. A reduction in baseline TCR diversity was reportedly seen in newly diagnosed patients relative to healthy donors. Baseline diversity was lower in partial responders and progressors than complete responders.

A remark on this clone: The antigen remains undetermined.

The method was immunoSEQ multiplex PCR; TCRdb's version includes in-frame clones alone and lacks a portion of them. Of some 110,000 clones in the sample, about nine tenths are singletons; the top ten hold under 20%. The sample in question was peripheral blood mononuclear cells (PBMCs), obtained before the fourth cycle of nivolumab. The receptor's source is a human donor with classical Hodgkin lymphoma.

CDR3 DNA sequence: TGTGCCAGCAGCTTAGATCAGTGGCGGGAGGCCCACAATGAGCAGTTCTTC. Amino acids: CASSLDQWREAHNEQFF. This chain connects TRBV11-2 to TRBJ2-1; TRBD2 matches 8 bases. Trimming at V came to 0 bases and at J to 5 bases, leaving 9 bases not matched to a gene. Germline loops: CDR1 SGHAT, CDR2 FQNNGV. This CDR3 contains 17 residues. The complete variable domain, with remaining parts taken from reference TRBV11-2 and TRBJ2-1, reads EAGVAQSPRYKIIEKRQSVAFWCNPISGHATLYWYQQILGQGPKLLIQFQNNGVVDDSQLPKDRFSAERLKGVDSTLKIQPAKLEDSAVYLCASSLDQWREAHNEQFFGPGTRLTVL.